This TCR beta chain was retrieved from a study of blood T cells in healthy people across ages (dated by TCRdb to between 2014 and 2017). In the study overall: In model experiments, roughly one uniquely barcoded TCR beta cDNA molecule per two T cells was captured by template switching. Age-related changes in TCR beta repertoire diversity were measured in the study by deep sequencing normalized with unique cDNA molecular identifiers. Donors were grouped into four age groups: young (average approximately 15 years), middle-aged (around 39), aged (approximately 58) and long-lived (around 80). The study analyzed two additional independent replicas of 1 million unique cDNA reads from the same blood draw for two donors, one aged 18 to 30 and one aged 80 or older. To avoid experimental bias, donors of different ages were randomly spread across the sequencing lanes. What the research found in general, with its limitations: Observed TCR beta diversity correlated strongly with the percentage of naive T cells measured by flow cytometry. Conclusive comparison of naive and antigen-experienced compartments was prevented by the profiling of bulk unsorted PBMCs. Because the CMV infection status of the donors was unknown, age-related changes in expanded clonotypes may potentially have been confounded. Compared with the aged group, the long-lived group had more naive CD4+ T cells, fewer expanded clones and increased TCR diversity, a pattern suggesting age selection. Estimates of total diversity based on one million sequenced T cells were considered lower bounds and underestimates. Observed TCR beta diversity per million T cells fell roughly linearly with age, and a significant reduction was already apparent by age about 43.

There are a few counts of this clonotype. Its antigen is still unknown. The input lacks base qualities; no much larger clone sits a single base away. The library was produced with 5' RACE. TCRdb lists the instrument as Illumina HiSeq 2500. A second PCR of roughly 7 to 11 cycles was performed with a sample-barcoded 5' primer and a J-beta primer mix. A unique molecular identifier was introduced onto each TCR beta cDNA molecule by a template-switch 5' adaptor carrying 12 random nucleotides. Each sample yielded at least 2.5 million CDR3-containing paired-end reads. The Mint cDNA synthesis kit, primed by a TRBC-specific oligonucleotide, was used to synthesize first-strand cDNA from all RNA. After uracil-DNA glycosylase treatment, a first 18-cycle PCR used universal primers M1SS and BC2_uni_R on all cDNA. Turning to the authors' computational methods: Normalization of each sample was performed by random selection of 1 million high-quality reads, each carrying a distinct molecular identifier. Instead of being binned into consensus sequences, reads that shared molecular identifiers were thrown out. MiTCR, with a Q25 quality threshold and the strictest error-elimination algorithm, was used for CDR3 identification, clonotype clustering and error correction. A nonparametric unseen species model with Euler transformation was used to estimate a lower bound on total TCR beta diversity. The public reads were reanalyzed by TCRdb: fastp trimming at Q25, MiXCR alignment, in-frame beta chains only. Records with the same CDR3 protein are collapsed into one entry carrying the most frequent genes and DNA. What appears here as the V and J calls and clone size reflects TCRdb's work, not the paper's. Here the sample has under 800,000 distinct CDR3 sequences; around 21% occur a single time. The ten largest make up 3.6% of the sample.

CDR1 and CDR2 were assigned from the germline V gene (reference sequence) as GTSNPN and SVGIG. Including the terminal cysteine and phenylalanine, the CDR3 comprises 17 residues. Of all the DNA, just the CDR3 is kept, 51 bases in frame from base 1. Germline trimming: 6 bases from V, 3 bases from J; junction bases outside gene matches: 12. The donors were 40 or so Caucasian individuals from Russia, aged about 6 to 95 years, who were systemically healthy. Each donor gave 8 to 10 milliliters of peripheral blood, drawn into EDTA-treated Vacutainer tubes. Ficoll-Paque density-gradient centrifugation was used to isolate PBMCs, with at least 6.5 million per sample. Total RNA was extracted from PBMCs with Trizol reagent, with at least 6 micrograms obtained per sample. For every donor, flow cytometry on a PBMC aliquot measured the percentage of naive CD45RAhigh/CD27high T cells.

Sequences were obtained from blood. The rearranged chain carries TRBV30 and TRBJ2-6, and 9 bases in between align with TRBD2. The receptor was derived from a man between 70 and 80 years old in good health. CDR3 sequence: CACPGFSGRGGANVLTF. The nucleotide sequence is given as TGTGCCTGCCCAGGGTTTAGCGGGAGAGGTGGGGCCAACGTCCTGACTTTC. Reference TRBV30 and TRBJ2-6 genes cover what lies past the CDR3, so the full variable domain is SQTIHQWPATLVQPVGSPLSLECTVEGTSNPNLYWYRQAAGRGLQLLFYSVGIGQISSEVPQNLSASRPQDRQFILSSKKLLLSDSGFYLCACPGFSGRGGANVLTFGAGSRLTVL.